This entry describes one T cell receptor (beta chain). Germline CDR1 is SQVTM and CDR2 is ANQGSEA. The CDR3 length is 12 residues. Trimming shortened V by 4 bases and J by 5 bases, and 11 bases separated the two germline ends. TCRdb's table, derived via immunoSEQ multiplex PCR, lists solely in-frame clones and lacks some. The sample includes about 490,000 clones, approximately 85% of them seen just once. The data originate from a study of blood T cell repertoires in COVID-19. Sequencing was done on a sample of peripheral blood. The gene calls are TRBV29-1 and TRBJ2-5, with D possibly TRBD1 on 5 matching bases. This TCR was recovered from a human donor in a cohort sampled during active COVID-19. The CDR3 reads CSVGRAGETQYF. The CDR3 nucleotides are TGCAGCGTTGGCAGGGCAGGGGAGACCCAGTACTTC. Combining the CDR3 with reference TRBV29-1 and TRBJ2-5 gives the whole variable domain SAVISQKPSRDICQRGTSLTIQCQVDSQVTMMFWYRQQPGQSLTLIATANQGSEATYESGFVIDKFPISRPNLTFSTLTVSNMSPEDSSIYLCSVGRAGETQYFGPGTRLLVL.